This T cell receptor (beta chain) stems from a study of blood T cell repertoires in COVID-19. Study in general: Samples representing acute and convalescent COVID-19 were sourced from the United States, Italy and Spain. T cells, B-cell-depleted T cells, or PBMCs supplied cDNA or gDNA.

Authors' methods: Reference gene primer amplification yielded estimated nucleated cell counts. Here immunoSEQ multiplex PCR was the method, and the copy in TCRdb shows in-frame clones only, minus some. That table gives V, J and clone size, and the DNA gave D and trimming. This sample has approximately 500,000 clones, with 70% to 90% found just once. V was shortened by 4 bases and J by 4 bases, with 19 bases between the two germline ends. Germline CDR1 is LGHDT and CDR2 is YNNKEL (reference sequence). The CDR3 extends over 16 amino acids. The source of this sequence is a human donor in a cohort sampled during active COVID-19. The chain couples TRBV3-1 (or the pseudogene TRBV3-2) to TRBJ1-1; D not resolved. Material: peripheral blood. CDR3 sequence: CASSPNPGVPSTEAFF. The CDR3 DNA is TGTGCCAGCAGCCCAAATCCCGGGGTGCCCAGCACTGAAGCTTTCTTT.